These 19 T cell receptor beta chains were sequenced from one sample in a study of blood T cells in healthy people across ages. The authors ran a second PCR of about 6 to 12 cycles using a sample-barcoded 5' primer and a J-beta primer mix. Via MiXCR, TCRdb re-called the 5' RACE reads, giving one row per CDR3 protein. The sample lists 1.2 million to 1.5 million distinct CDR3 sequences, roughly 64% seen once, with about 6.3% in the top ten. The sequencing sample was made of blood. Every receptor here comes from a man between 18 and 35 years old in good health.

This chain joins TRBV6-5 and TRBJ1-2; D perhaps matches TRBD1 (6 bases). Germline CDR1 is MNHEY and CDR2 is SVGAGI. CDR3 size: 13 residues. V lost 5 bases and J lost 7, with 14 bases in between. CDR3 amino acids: CASSGIRGGGYTF. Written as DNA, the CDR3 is TGTGCCAGCAGTGGAATCAGGGGAGGTGGCTACACCTTC.

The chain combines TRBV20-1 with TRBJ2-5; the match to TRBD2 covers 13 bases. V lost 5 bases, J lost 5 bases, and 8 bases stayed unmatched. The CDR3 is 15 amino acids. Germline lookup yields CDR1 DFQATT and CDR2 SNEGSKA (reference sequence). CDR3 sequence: CSAGTSGTRGETQYF. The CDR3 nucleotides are TGCAGTGCTGGGACTAGCGGGACCCGTGGGGAGACCCAGTACTTC.

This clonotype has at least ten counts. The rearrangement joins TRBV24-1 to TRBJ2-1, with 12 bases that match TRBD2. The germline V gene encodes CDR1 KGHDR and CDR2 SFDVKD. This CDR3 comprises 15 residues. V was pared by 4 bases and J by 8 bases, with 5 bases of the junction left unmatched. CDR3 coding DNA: TGTGCCACCAGTGACCGACTAGCGGGAGCCGATGAGCAGTTCTTC. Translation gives CATSDRLAGADEQFF.

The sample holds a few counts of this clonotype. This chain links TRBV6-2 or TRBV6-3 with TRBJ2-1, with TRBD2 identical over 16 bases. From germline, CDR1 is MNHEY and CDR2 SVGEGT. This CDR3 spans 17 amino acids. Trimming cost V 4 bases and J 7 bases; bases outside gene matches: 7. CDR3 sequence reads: CASSFAGTSGRVNEQFF. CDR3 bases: TGTGCCAGCAGTTTCGCCGGGACTAGCGGGAGGGTGAATGAGCAGTTCTTC.

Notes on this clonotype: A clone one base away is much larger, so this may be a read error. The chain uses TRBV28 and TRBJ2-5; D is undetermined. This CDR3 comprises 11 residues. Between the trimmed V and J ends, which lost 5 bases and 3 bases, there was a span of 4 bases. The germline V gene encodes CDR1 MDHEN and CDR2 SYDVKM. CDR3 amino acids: CASSNEETQYF. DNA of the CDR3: TGTGCCAGCAGTAACGAAGAGACCCAGTACTTC.

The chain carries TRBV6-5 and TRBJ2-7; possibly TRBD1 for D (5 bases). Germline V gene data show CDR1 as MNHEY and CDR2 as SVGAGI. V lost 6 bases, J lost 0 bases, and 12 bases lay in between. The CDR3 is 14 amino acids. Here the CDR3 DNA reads TGTGCCAGCAGACCACAGGTTCTCTCCTACGAGCAGTACTTC. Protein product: CASRPQVLSYEQYF.

DNA for the CDR3: TGCAGTGCTAGAGGGGGCAGGGGGAGAAATCAGCCCCAGCATTTT. This sequence encodes CSARGGRGRNQPQHF. The chain joins TRBV20-1 to TRBJ1-5, with 7 bases identical to TRBD1. Germline values: CDR1 DFQATT, CDR2 SNEGSKA (reference sequence). J was trimmed by 4 bases and V by 1 base; bases with no gene match: 7. The CDR3 runs to 15 residues.

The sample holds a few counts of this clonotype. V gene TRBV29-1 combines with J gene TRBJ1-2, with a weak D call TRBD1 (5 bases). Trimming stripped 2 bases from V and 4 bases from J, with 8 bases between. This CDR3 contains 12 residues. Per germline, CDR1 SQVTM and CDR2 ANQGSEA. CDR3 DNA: TGCAGCGTTGAAACAGGTCCCTATGGCTACACCTTC. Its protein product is CSVETGPYGYTF.

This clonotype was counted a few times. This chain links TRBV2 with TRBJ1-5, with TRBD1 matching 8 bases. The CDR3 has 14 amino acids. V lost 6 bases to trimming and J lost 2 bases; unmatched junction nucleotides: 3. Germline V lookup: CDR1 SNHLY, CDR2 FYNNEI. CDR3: CASRLGQGNQPQHF. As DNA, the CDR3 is TGTGCCAGCAGGCTGGGACAGGGCAATCAGCCCCAGCATTTT. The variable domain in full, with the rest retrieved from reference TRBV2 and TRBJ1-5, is EPEVTQTPSHQVTQMGQEVILRCVPISNHLYFYWYRQILGQKVEFLVSFYNNEISEKSEIFDDQFSVERPDGSNFTLKIRSTKLEDSAMYFCASRLGQGNQPQHFGDGTRLSIL.

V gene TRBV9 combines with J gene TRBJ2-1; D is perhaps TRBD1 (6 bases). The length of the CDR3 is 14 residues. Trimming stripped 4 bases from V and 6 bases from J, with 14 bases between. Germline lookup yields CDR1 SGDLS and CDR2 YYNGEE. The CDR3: CASSYRAGVNEQFF. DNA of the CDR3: TGTGCCAGCAGCTACAGGGCAGGGGTCAATGAGCAGTTCTTC.

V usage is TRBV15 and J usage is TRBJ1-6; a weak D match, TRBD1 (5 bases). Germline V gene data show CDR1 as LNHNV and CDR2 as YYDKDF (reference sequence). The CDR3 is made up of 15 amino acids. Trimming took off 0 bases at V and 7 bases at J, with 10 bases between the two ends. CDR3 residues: CATSRERGYNSPLHF. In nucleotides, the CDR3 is TGTGCCACCAGCAGAGAGAGGGGATACAATTCACCCCTCCACTTT. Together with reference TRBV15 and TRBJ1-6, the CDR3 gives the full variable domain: DAMVIQNPRYQVTQFGKPVTLSCSQTLNHNVMYWYQQKSSQAPKLLFHYYDKDFNNEADTPDNFQSRRPNTSFCFLDIRSPGLGDTAMYLCATSRERGYNSPLHFGNGTRLTVT.

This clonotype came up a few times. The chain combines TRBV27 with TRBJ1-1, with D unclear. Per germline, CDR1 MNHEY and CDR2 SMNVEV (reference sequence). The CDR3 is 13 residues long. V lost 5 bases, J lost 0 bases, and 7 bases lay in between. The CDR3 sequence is CASSPNLNTEAFF. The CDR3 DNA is TGTGCCAGCAGTCCGAATTTGAACACTGAAGCTTTCTTT.

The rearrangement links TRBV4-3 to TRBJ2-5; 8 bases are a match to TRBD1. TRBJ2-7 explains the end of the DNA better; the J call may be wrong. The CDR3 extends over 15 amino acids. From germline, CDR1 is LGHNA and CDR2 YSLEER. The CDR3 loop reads CASSQFRDRSGEQYF. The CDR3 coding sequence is TGCGCCAGCAGCCAATTCCGGGACAGGTCGGGCGAGCAGTACTTC.

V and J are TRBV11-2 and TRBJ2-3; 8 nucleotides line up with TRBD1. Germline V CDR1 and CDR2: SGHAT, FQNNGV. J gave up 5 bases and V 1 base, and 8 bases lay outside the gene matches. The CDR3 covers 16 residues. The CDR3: CASSLVRTGILDTQYF. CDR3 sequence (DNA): TGTGCCAGCAGCTTAGTCCGGACAGGGATTTTAGATACGCAGTATTTT.

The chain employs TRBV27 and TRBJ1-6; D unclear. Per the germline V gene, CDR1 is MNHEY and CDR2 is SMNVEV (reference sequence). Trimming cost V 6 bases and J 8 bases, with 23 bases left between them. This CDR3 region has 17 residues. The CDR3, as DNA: TGTGCCAGCAGCCTTCTGAGGGTTTCGGGGTTGGATTCACCCCTCCACTTT. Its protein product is CASSLLRVSGLDSPLHF.

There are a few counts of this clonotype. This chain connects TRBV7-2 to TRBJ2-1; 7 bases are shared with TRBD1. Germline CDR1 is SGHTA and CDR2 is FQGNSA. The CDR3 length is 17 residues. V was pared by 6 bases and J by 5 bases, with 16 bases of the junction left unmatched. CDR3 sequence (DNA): TGTGCCAGCAGTAATTACCCGGGACAGCAATCGCACAATGAGCAGTTCTTC. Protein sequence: CASSNYPGQQSHNEQFF. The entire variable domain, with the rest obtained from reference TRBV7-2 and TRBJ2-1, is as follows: GAGVSQSPSNKVTEKGKDVELRCDPISGHTALYWYRQSLGQGLEFLIYFQGNSAPDKSGLPSDRFSAERTGGSVSTLTIQRTQQEDSAVYLCASSNYPGQQSHNEQFFGPGTRLTVL.

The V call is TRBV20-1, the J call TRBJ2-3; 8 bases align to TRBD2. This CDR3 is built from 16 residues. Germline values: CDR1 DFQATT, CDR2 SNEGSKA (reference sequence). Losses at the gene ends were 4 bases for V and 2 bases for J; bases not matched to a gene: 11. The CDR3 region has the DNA TGCAGTGCTAAACAGGGAACTAGCGGCTACACAGATACGCAGTATTTT. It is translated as CSAKQGTSGYTDTQYF.

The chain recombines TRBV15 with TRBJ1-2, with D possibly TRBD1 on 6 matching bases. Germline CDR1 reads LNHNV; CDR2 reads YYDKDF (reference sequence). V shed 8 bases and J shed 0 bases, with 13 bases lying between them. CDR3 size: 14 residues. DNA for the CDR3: TGTGCCACCGTTGAAGGGGGAGCTAACTATGGCTACACCTTC. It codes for CATVEGGANYGYTF.

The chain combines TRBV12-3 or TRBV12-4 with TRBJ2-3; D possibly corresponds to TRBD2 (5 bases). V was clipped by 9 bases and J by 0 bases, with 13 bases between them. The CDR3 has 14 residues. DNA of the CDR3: TGTGCCAGTAGGGAGTTTAGAAGCACAGATACGCAGTATTTT. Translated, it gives CASREFRSTDTQYF.